This T cell receptor beta chain was observed in a study of T cell responses to AZD1222 COVID-19 vaccine. Second-dose intervals near 4 or 12 weeks were combined. CDR1 LNHNV and CDR2 YYDKDF come from the germline V gene (reference sequence). V was cut by 1 base and J by 4 bases, with 8 bases left in between. This CDR3 contains 14 residues. General observations from the study: An increase in Spike-specific TCR breadth and depth was observed after two AZD1222 doses. Only after the peak T cell response were repertoires sampled. Possibly, clonal diversity was underestimated; donors were largely white British and included more females.

Assay used: immunoSEQ multiplex PCR; TCRdb lists only in-frame clones, some missing. The sample has approximately 150,000 clones, roughly 88% seen once. With regard to this clone: Its antigen is not identified.

Sample: peripheral blood, taken 28 days after the second AZD1222 dose. This chain joins TRBV15 and TRBJ1-5, with no clear D. This receptor was taken from an adult who received the AZD1222 COVID-19 vaccine. This CDR3 reads CATSRGRENQPQHF. CDR3 nucleotides: TGTGCCACCAGCAGAGGTAGGGAAAATCAGCCCCAGCATTTT.